Listed below are T cell receptor beta chains from one sample, sequenced in a study of cytomegalovirus exposure and HLA in healthy donors. Profiling relied on immunoSEQ multiplex PCR, and the TCRdb table lists in-frame clones only, not all of them. This table has about 170,000 clones, around nine tenths appearing once. The material sequenced was PBMCs. The receptors were sampled from a woman between 25 and 40 years old in good health and CMV-seronegative. Both conserved end residues are part of each CDR3. D genes are given only for firm matches. Only part of the rows carry a size: once, few, many, or a class if the clone is expanded.

>TRBJ2-7|once|TRBV4-2|TRBD2
CASRRATKGTSGSYEQYF
TGTGCCAGCCGCCGGGCCACGAAAGGGACTAGCGGCTCCTACGAGCAGTACTTC
>TRBJ1-6|.|TRBV9|.
CASSVGGGWSYNSPLHF
TGTGCCAGCAGCGTAGGGGGGGGTTGGTCCTATAATTCACCCCTCCACTTT
>TRBJ1-6|.|TRBV6-5|TRBD1
CASSTQGAQNSPLHF
TGTGCCAGCAGTACCCAGGGGGCCCAAAATTCACCCCTCCACTTT
>TRBJ1-6|.|TRBV6-1|.
CASSEGQPNSPLHF
TGTGCCAGCAGTGAAGGACAACCTAATTCACCCCTCCACTTT
>TRBJ1-2|few|TRBV7-9|.
CASSLAGSPVGGYTF
TGTGCCAGCAGCTTAGCAGGTAGTCCGGTCGGGGGCTACACCTTC
>TRBJ1-1|.|TRBV6-5|.
CASSYHKRGTEAFF
TGTGCCAGCAGTTACCATAAAAGGGGCACTGAAGCTTTCTTT
>TRBJ2-5|.|TRBV7-8|TRBD2
CASSVRTSGGFNQETQYF
TGTGCCAGCAGCGTTAGGACTAGCGGGGGGTTCAACCAAGAGACCCAGTACTTC
>TRBJ2-7|.|TRBV5-1|TRBD1
CASSLGQGSAYEQYF
TGCGCCAGCAGCTTGGGACAGGGGTCCGCCTACGAGCAGTACTTC
>TRBJ2-5|.|TRBV4-1|TRBD2
CASSLRLAGVTQETQYF
TGCGCCAGCAGCCTAAGGCTGGCGGGGGTCACCCAAGAGACCCAGTACTTC
>TRBJ1-2|.|TRBV19|.
CASSIIRGERGGYTF
TGTGCCAGTAGTATCATACGCGGGGAGAGAGGTGGCTACACCTTC
>TRBJ2-1|.|TRBV5-1|.
CASSSGLNNEQFF
TGCGCCAGCAGCTCTGGACTTAACAATGAGCAGTTCTTC
>TRBJ2-7|.|TRBV7-8|.
CASSSLRRGAYEQYF
TGTGCCAGCAGCTCTCTACGGCGGGGAGCCTACGAGCAGTACTTC
>TRBJ1-2|once|TRBV27|.
CASSLESGIGYTF
TGTGCCAGCAGTTTAGAATCAGGGATTGGCTACACCTTC
>TRBJ2-7|.|TRBV29-1|TRBD1
CSVVIGTGSNEQYF
TGCAGCGTTGTAATTGGGACAGGGTCAAACGAGCAGTACTTC
>TRBJ1-1|.|TRBV4-1|TRBD1
CASSRFQGEDTEAFF
TGCGCCAGCAGCCGATTCCAGGGGGAGGACACTGAAGCTTTCTTT
>TRBJ1-1|once|TRBV29-1|.
CSVEGARPEAFF
TGCAGCGTTGAGGGGGCGCGGCCTGAAGCTTTCTTT
>TRBJ2-3|.|TRBV5-1|.
CASSLVRVGTDTQYF
TGCGCCAGCAGCTTAGTCAGGGTGGGCACAGATACGCAGTATTTT
>TRBJ1-5|.|TRBV5-1|TRBD1
CASSLSTGSQPQHF
TGCGCCAGCAGCTTGTCGACAGGGAGTCAGCCCCAGCATTTT
>TRBJ2-5|.|TRBV5-6|TRBD1
CASSARQGFLETQYF
TGTGCCAGCAGCGCTAGACAGGGATTCCTAGAGACCCAGTACTTC
>TRBJ2-1|.|TRBV5-6|TRBD1
CASSWDRGATYNEQFF
TGTGCCAGCAGCTGGGACAGGGGAGCCACCTACAATGAGCAGTTCTTC
>TRBJ2-6|.|TRBV18|.
CASSPTRTLGANVLTF
TGTGCCAGCTCACCAACAAGGACACTGGGGGCCAACGTCCTGACTTTC
>TRBJ1-5|.|TRBV27|TRBD1
CASSLSGGGQGHGNQPQHF
TGTGCCAGCAGTTTATCGGGGGGAGGACAGGGGCATGGGAATCAGCCCCAGCATTTT
>TRBJ1-1|once|TRBV27|.
CASSASVADTEAFF
TGTGCCAGCAGTGCTTCTGTAGCGGACACTGAAGCTTTCTTT
>TRBJ2-5|.|TRBV5-5|.
CASSLLRHQETQYF
TGTGCCAGCAGCTTATTGCGTCACCAAGAGACCCAGTACTTC
>TRBJ1-2|.|TRBV20-1|TRBD1
CSAKTGAGYTF
TGCAGTGCTAAAACAGGGGCTGGCTACACCTTC
>TRBJ2-7|.|TRBV5-4|TRBD2
CASSSGLAYEQYF
TGTGCCAGCAGCTCAGGACTAGCCTACGAGCAGTACTTC
>TRBJ2-2|few|TRBV2|TRBD1
CASSVQGAGELFF
TGTGCCAGCAGTGTGCAGGGGGCCGGGGAGCTGTTTTTT
>TRBJ1-2|.|TRBV2|TRBD1
CASRQDRGNYGYTF
TGTGCCAGCAGACAGGACAGGGGAAACTATGGCTACACCTTC
>TRBJ2-3|.|TRBV6-1|.
CASIGGTDTQYF
TGTGCCAGCATAGGAGGCACAGATACGCAGTATTTT
>TRBJ1-4|.|TRBV6-6|.
CASSYTGEKLFF
TGTGCCAGCAGTTACACAGGGGAAAAACTGTTTTTT
>TRBJ1-2|.|TRBV7-9|.
CASSPRAGGDDYGYTF
TGTGCCAGCAGCCCCAGGGCGGGGGGTGACGACTATGGCTACACCTTC
>TRBJ1-5|.|TRBV19|TRBD1
CASGDRGNQPQHF
TGTGCCAGTGGGGACAGGGGCAATCAGCCCCAGCATTTT
>TRBJ1-6|.|TRBV4-1|.
CASSPQDRVGSPLHF
TGCGCCAGCAGCCCGCAGGACAGAGTGGGTTCACCCCTCCACTTT
>TRBJ1-5|.|TRBV2|TRBD1
CASSEAGGGGQPQHF
TGTGCCAGCAGTGAAGCAGGGGGCGGCGGTCAGCCCCAGCATTTT
>TRBJ2-5|.|TRBV2|.
CASSRDYQETQYF
TGTGCCAGCAGTAGGGACTACCAAGAGACCCAGTACTTC
>TRBJ1-1|few|TRBV29-1|.
CSVWGMNTEAFF
TGCAGCGTTTGGGGCATGAACACTGAAGCTTTCTTT
>TRBJ1-1|.|TRBV30|.
CAWRRGSNTEAFF
TGTGCCTGGAGGCGGGGGAGTAACACTGAAGCTTTCTTT
>TRBJ2-1|.|TRBV5-1|.
CASSVRDTVYNEQFF
TGCGCCAGCAGCGTCCGGGACACGGTCTACAATGAGCAGTTCTTC
>TRBJ2-1|.|TRBV5-1|.
CASRTAEGGYNEQFF
TGCGCCAGCAGGACTGCCGAAGGGGGCTACAATGAGCAGTTCTTC
>TRBJ2-5|.|TRBV4-1|TRBD2
CASSHLGLAGEVETQYF
TGCGCCAGCAGCCACCTCGGACTAGCGGGGGAGGTGGAGACCCAGTACTTC
>TRBJ2-1|.|TRBV11-2|TRBD2
CASSLASGGGIYNEQFF
TGTGCCAGCAGCTTAGCCTCTGGCGGGGGAATCTACAATGAGCAGTTCTTC
>TRBJ2-2|.|TRBV6-1|.
CASSEHSGELFF
TGTGCCAGCAGTGAACATTCCGGGGAGCTGTTTTTT
>TRBJ2-1|.|TRBV19|.
CASSMSLTQGIEQFF
TGTGCCAGTAGTATGTCCCTGACTCAGGGTATTGAGCAGTTCTTC
>TRBJ2-7|.|TRBV11-2|TRBD1
CASRQPGQGFYEQYF
TGTGCCAGCAGACAACCGGGACAGGGATTCTACGAGCAGTACTTC
>TRBJ2-5|.|TRBV6-1|TRBD2
CASTTTGGTETQYF
TGTGCCAGCACCACCACGGGAGGGACGGAGACCCAGTACTTC
>TRBJ2-7|few|TRBV4-2|.
CASSQQGWRYEQYF
TGTGCCAGCAGCCAACAGGGGTGGAGATACGAGCAGTACTTC
>TRBJ2-7|.|TRBV7-9|.
CATRDIAYEQYF
TGTGCCACCCGGGACATCGCCTACGAGCAGTACTTC
>TRBJ2-2|once|TRBV12-5|.
CASGFRGELFF
TGTGCTAGTGGTTTCCGGGGGGAGCTGTTTTTT
>TRBJ1-1|.|TRBV2|.
CASSEGSSMNTEAFF
TGTGCCAGCAGTGAAGGCAGTAGCATGAACACTGAAGCTTTCTTT
>TRBJ1-2|.|TRBV14|TRBD1
CASSQEWTGLSGYTF
TGTGCCAGCAGCCAAGAGTGGACAGGGTTGAGTGGCTACACCTTC
>TRBJ1-6|.|TRBV6-5|TRBD1
CASSSTRGPGWPPLHF
TGTGCCAGCAGTTCTACCAGGGGGCCTGGATGGCCACCCCTCCACTTT
>TRBJ1-1|.|TRBV6-5|.
CASSPNDREAFF
TGTGCCAGCAGCCCTAATGACAGGGAAGCTTTCTTT
>TRBJ1-2|.|TRBV4-1|.
CASSQATGGFYGYTF
TGCGCCAGCAGCCAAGCCACCGGAGGATTCTATGGCTACACCTTC
>TRBJ2-3|once|TRBV15|TRBD1
CATSPRPPGQGTADTQYF
TGTGCCACCAGCCCTCGACCCCCGGGACAGGGGACGGCAGATACGCAGTATTTT
>TRBJ1-3|.|TRBV6-6|.
CASSQTAGNTIYF
TGTGCCAGCAGCCAGACAGCTGGAAACACCATATATTTT